The 21 T cell receptor beta chains listed next were all sequenced from one sample in a study of T cells in women clearing cervical HPV infection. The repertoire was sequenced with immunoSEQ multiplex PCR; TCRdb's copy has only in-frame clones and lacks some. This sample's table has some 40,000 clones. The sequencing input was blood buffy coat. All receptors come from a woman aged 18 to 75 with a cervical HPV16 infection that either progressed to CIN3+ or cleared (not recorded which).

Points on this clone: The CDR3 extends 3 residues past the end of the read, so its final part is completed from the germline J gene. The rearrangement uses TRBV10-3 and TRBJ2-2; TRBD2 is a possible D gene (5 bases). CDR1 is ENHRY and CDR2 is SYGVKD in the germline V gene. The CDR3 runs 15 residues. V was clipped by 8 bases and J by 4 bases, with 17 bases between them. Partial CDR3 DNA: TGTGCCATCGGATACACGCTCGAGGGCACCGGGGAG. The encoded protein is CAIGYTLEGTGE. The entire CDR3 sequence reads CAIGYTLEGTGELFF.

As for this clone: The CDR3 is cut off 3 residues early in the read; its end comes from the germline J gene. The rearrangement links TRBV2 to TRBJ2-3; the D call may be TRBD1 or TRBD2 (5 bases each). Germline loops: CDR1 SNHLY, CDR2 FYNNEI. V was pared by 5 bases and J by 1 base, with 19 bases between. The CDR3 covers 17 residues. The CDR3 is CASSWRMGSTGTDTQYF. The part of the CDR3 DNA that was read is TGTGCCAGCAGTTGGAGGATGGGATCGACAGGCACAGATACG.

Of note for this clone: The CDR3 end lies 3 residues beyond the end of the read and is filled in from the germline J gene. V gene TRBV4-2 combines with J gene TRBJ2-2, with D unclear. V was clipped by 1 base and J by 7 bases, with 7 bases between them. Germline CDR1 reads LGHNA; CDR2 reads YNFKEQ. This CDR3 comprises 13 residues. The CDR3 here is CASSQGRVGELFF. The covered CDR3 bases are TGTGCCAGCAGCCAAGGTCGGGTCGGGGAG.

Points on this clone: The CDR3 end lies 3 residues beyond the end of the read and is filled in from the germline J gene. V usage is TRBV19 and J usage is TRBJ2-7; TRBD1 aligns across 12 bases. V shed 1 base, J shed 6 bases, and the junction held 7 bases outside the gene matches. Germline CDR1 is LNHDA and CDR2 is SQIVND (reference sequence). The CDR3 is 16 residues long. CDR3 DNA, as far as it was read: TGTGCCAGTAGTATAGTCGCGGGGACAGGGGGCCGCGAG. This codes for CASSIVAGTGGRE. The whole CDR3 protein reads CASSIVAGTGGREQYF.

About this clone itself: Sequencing ends 3 residues short of the CDR3 end; the germline J gene provides the rest. The genes are TRBV2 and TRBJ2-3; 12 bases agree with TRBD2. Looked up from germline, CDR1 is SNHLY and CDR2 is FYNNEI. The CDR3 covers 16 residues. The V and J ends lost 5 bases and 3 bases, in that order; junction bases with no gene match: 6. The CDR3: CASSRPSGGATDTQYF. CDR3 DNA, as far as it was read: TGTGCCAGCAGTCGACCTAGCGGGGGGGCTACAGATACG.

Turning to this clone: The read finishes 3 residues shy of the CDR3 end, and the germline J gene is used to complete it. This chain links TRBV7-2 with TRBJ1-2; D unresolved. Germline CDR1 and CDR2: SGHTA and FQGNSA. The CDR3 has 15 residues. The CDR3 is CASSLASSETYDYTF. The sequenced part of the CDR3 DNA is TGTGCCAGCAGCTTAGCGTCTAGCGAAACCTACGAC.

Note on this clone: The DNA ends 3 residues before the CDR3 does, and the rest of the CDR3 is filled in from the germline J gene. V usage is TRBV7-6 and J usage is TRBJ2-2; a possible D gene is TRBD1 (6 bases). This CDR3 has 14 amino acids. Germline loops: CDR1 SGHVS, CDR2 FNYEAQ. CDR3 bases read: TGTGCCAGCAGCGGGGGCAAACAGAATGAAAAG. It yields the protein CASSGGKQNEK. The entire CDR3 protein is CASSGGKQNEKLFF.

Turning to this clone: The sequence runs out 3 residues before the end of the CDR3; the remainder is reconstructed from the germline J gene. Other nucleotide sequences in the sample specify the same CDR3. The J gene is TRBJ2-7, the V gene TRBV6-2 or TRBV6-3; the D call may be TRBD1 or TRBD2 (5 bases each). Germline CDR1 reads MNHEY; CDR2 reads SVGEGT. This CDR3 is 13 amino acids long. V was cut by 0 bases and J by 3 bases, with 6 bases left in between. CDR3 sequence reads: CASSYSRGYEQYF. Partial CDR3 DNA: TGTGCCAGCAGTTACTCGAGGGGCTACGAG.

About this clone: The read is 3 residues too short to cover the CDR3 end, so that end is filled in from the germline J gene. The chain is built from TRBV6-1 and TRBJ1-2, with a tentative D call TRBD1 (5 bases). V was pared by 2 bases and J by 4 bases, with 11 bases between. Germline CDR1 and CDR2: MNHNS and SASEGT. The CDR3 loop spans 14 amino acids. The covered CDR3 bases are TGTGCCAGCAGTGAAAACCCTCAGGGCTATGGC. Protein product: CASSENPQGYG. The CDR3 as a whole reads CASSENPQGYGYTF.

A note on this clone: The CDR3 end is not reached by the read, which stops 3 residues before it; the germline J gene fills it in. The chain employs TRBV27 and TRBJ2-7; TRBD2 might be the D (6 bases). V lost 9 bases, J lost 0 bases, and 12 bases lay in between. The CDR3 extends over 13 amino acids. Germline V gene sequence: CDR1 MNHEY, CDR2 SMNVEV (reference sequence). This chain's CDR3 is CASSGSGSYEQYF. The covered CDR3 bases are TGTGCCAGTAGCGGTTCAGGCTCCTACGAG.

About this clone itself: The CDR3 extends 3 residues past the end of the read, so its final part is completed from the germline J gene. The rearrangement links TRBV19 to TRBJ1-5, with D unclear. Germline V gives CDR1 LNHDA, CDR2 SQIVND (reference sequence). Trimming pared 5 bases from V and 1 base from J, leaving 6 bases between. CDR3 length: 13 amino acids. CDR3 protein: CASSWPSNQPQHF. The covered CDR3 bases are TGTGCCAGTAGTTGGCCCAGCAATCAGCCC.

Turning to this clone: The CDR3 end lies 3 residues beyond the end of the read and is filled in from the germline J gene. This sequence joins TRBV28 and TRBJ2-2; maybe TRBD2 (7 bases). Trimming pared 3 bases from V and 1 base from J, leaving 12 bases between. The CDR3 has 16 amino acids. Germline V gives CDR1 MDHEN, CDR2 SYDVKM. The CDR3 bases that were read are TGTGCCAGCAGTTTCGGGGGCGGGGGGAACACCGGGGAG. It is translated as CASSFGGGGNTGE. The full CDR3 sequence reads CASSFGGGGNTGELFF.

As to this clone: Read sequence stops 3 residues before the CDR3 end, and the germline J gene provides the missing end. This chain links TRBV2 with TRBJ1-2; D gene unclear. Trimming shortened V by 7 bases and J by 7 bases, and 16 bases separated the two germline ends. CDR3 size: 13 residues. The germline V gene has CDR1 SNHLY and CDR2 FYNNEI. CDR3 DNA, as far as it was read: TGTGCCAGCACCACGGGCAGCGGTCTTGGC. Residues: CASTTGSGLG. The whole CDR3 protein is CASTTGSGLGYTF.

Notes on this clone: The CDR3 end is not reached by the read, which stops 3 residues before it; the germline J gene fills it in. The V gene is TRBV7-2, the J gene TRBJ2-3; 7 nucleotides line up with TRBD2. This CDR3 is 18 amino acids long. V was clipped by 0 bases and J by 0 bases; unmatched bases: 9. CDR1 and CDR2 (germline): SGHTA, FQGNSA. The chain's CDR3 is CASSLAPASGKSTDTQYF. The DNA read from the CDR3 is TGTGCCAGCAGCTTAGCTCCCGCTAGCGGAAAGAGCACAGATACG.

A note on this clone: The read ends 3 residues shy of where the CDR3 ends; the end is completed using the germline J gene. The genes are TRBV5-1 and TRBJ2-1, with D unclear. Germline V gene sequence: CDR1 SGHRS, CDR2 YFSETQ. V lost 4 bases, J lost 8 bases, and 10 bases lay in between. This CDR3 has 12 residues. The part of the CDR3 DNA that was read is TGCGCCAGCAGCCCGAACTCGGATGAG. It is translated as CASSPNSDE. The full CDR3 reads CASSPNSDEQFF.

Points on this clone: The CDR3 end falls 3 residues outside the read, so it is completed with the germline J gene. V usage is TRBV5-6 and J usage is TRBJ2-5, with D possibly TRBD1 on 5 matching bases. CDR3 length: 15 residues. The V gene lost 0 bases and the J gene lost 2 bases, with 11 bases spanning the gap. From germline, CDR1 is SGHDT and CDR2 YYEEEE. CDR3 region: CASSLVRGKQETQYF. Partial CDR3 DNA: TGTGCCAGCAGCTTGGTAAGGGGAAAACAAGAGACC.

As regards this clone: Read data end 3 residues before the CDR3 end; the end is taken from the germline J gene. The chain uses TRBV12-5 and TRBJ2-5, with D maybe TRBD1 (5 bases). The germline V gene encodes CDR1 LGHNT and CDR2 FRNRAP. The CDR3 length is 13 residues. Trimming removed 1 base at V and 2 bases at J, with 5 bases between. CDR3 loop: CASGLDRQETQYF. The sequenced CDR3 bases are TGTGCTAGTGGTTTGGACAGGCAAGAGACC.

The CDR3 sequence: CASSPPTGASGGRTDTQYF. The CDR3 bases that were read are TGTGCCAGCTCACCCCCGACTGGTGCTAGCGGGGGCCGCACAGATACG. The chain carries TRBV18 and TRBJ2-3; 10 bases map to TRBD2. Read data end 3 residues before the CDR3 end; the end is taken from the germline J gene. The length of the CDR3 is 19 residues. V lost 3 bases to trimming and J lost 1 base; unmatched junction nucleotides: 13. Germline V CDR1 and CDR2: KGHSH, LQKENI.

The DNA read from the CDR3 is TGCGCCAGCAGCTTGGGCGCGAGAGAGACC. This codes for CASSLGARET. The whole CDR3 protein reads CASSLGARETQYF. J is TRBJ2-5 and V is TRBV5-1; no clear D gene. The missing CDR3 end, 3 residues past where the read stops, is filled in from the germline J gene. CDR3 length: 13 residues. Germline V CDR1 and CDR2: SGHRS, YFSETQ. The V and J ends lost 0 bases and 4 bases respectively, with 7 bases between them.

With regard to this clone: The read is 3 residues too short to cover the CDR3 end, so that end is filled in from the germline J gene. The rearrangement joins TRBV7-2 to TRBJ2-1, with D perhaps matching TRBD2 (5 bases). This CDR3 comprises 15 residues. Germline values: CDR1 SGHTA, CDR2 FQGNSA. The V end lost 5 bases, the J end lost 6 bases, and 17 bases lay between the germline ends. The covered CDR3 bases are TGTGCCAGCAGCCCCAACTCCATCCGGGGCAATGAG. It encodes CASSPNSIRGNE. In full, the CDR3 is CASSPNSIRGNEQFF.

Regarding this clone: The sequenced fragment ends 3 residues before the CDR3 boundary, so the rest is inferred from the germline J gene. V and J are TRBV19 and TRBJ2-1; 9 bases match TRBD2. Germline V gene data show CDR1 as LNHDA and CDR2 as SQIVND (reference sequence). V gave up 3 bases and J gave up 7 bases; unmatched junction bases: 7. CDR3 length: 15 residues. CDR3 in amino acids: CASSIIASGGNEQFF. CDR3 DNA (partial): TGTGCCAGTAGTATTATTGCGAGCGGGGGGAATGAG.